The source of this T cell receptor (beta chain) is a study of cytomegalovirus exposure and HLA in healthy donors. Remarks on this clone: Its specificity is not known. The identical CDR3 is also encoded by other nucleotide sequences in the sample.

In germline, CDR1 is SEHNR, CDR2 FQNEAQ (reference sequence). Unmatched junction bases numbered 6, after V lost 3 bases and J lost 4 bases. The CDR3 is made up of 16 amino acids. Study-wide results and limits: Using the classifier, cytomegalovirus status was reportedly diagnosed with high specificity and sensitivity.

Primers for the PCR totalled 60 Vbeta and 13 Jbeta. Clones were sequenced by immunoSEQ multiplex PCR, and TCRdb holds only the in-frame ones, with some missing. The data show approximately 110,000 clones, with approximately 70% seen just once and 5% to 7% held by the top ten. This rearrangement joins TRBV7-9 to TRBJ1-5; 10 bases line up with TRBD1. Input material: PBMCs. This TCR was recovered from a woman between 70 and 85 years old in good health and CMV-seropositive. CDR3 in amino acids: CASSLGTGDFNQPQHF. CDR3 sequence (DNA): TGTGCCAGCAGCTTGGGGACAGGGGATTTTAATCAGCCCCAGCATTTT.